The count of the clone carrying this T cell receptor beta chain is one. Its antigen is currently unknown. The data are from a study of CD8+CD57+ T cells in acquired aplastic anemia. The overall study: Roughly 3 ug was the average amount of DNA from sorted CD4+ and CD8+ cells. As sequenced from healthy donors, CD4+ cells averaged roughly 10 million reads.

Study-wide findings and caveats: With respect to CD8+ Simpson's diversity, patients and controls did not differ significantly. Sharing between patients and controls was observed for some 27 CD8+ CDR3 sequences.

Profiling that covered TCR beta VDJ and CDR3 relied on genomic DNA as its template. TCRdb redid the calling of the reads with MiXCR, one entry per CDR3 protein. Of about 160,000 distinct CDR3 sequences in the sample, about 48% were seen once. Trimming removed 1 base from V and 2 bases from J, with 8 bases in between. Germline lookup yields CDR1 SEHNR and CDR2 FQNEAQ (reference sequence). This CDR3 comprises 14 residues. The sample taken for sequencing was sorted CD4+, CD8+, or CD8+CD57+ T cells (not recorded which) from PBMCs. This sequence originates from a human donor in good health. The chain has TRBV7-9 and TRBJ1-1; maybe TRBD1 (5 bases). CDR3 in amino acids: CASSLVDRNTEAFF. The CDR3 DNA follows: TGTGCCAGCAGCTTAGTTGACAGAAACACTGAAGCTTTCTTT.